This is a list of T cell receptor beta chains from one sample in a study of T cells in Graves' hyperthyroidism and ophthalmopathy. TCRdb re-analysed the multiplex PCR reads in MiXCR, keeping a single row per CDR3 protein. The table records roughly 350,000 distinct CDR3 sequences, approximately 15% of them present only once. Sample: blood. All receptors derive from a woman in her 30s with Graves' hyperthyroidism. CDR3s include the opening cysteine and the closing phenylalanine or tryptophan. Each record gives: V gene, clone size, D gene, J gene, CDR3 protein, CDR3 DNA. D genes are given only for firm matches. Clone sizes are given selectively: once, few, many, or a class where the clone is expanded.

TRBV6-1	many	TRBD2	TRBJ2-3	CASSYGLAATDTQYF	TGTGCCAGCAGTTATGGGCTAGCGGCTACAGATACGCAGTATTTT
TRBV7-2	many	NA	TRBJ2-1	CASSLNLRQFF	TGTGCCAGCAGCTTAAATCTACGGCAGTTCTTC
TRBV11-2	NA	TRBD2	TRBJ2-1	CASSLGLTSGDEQFF	TGTGCCAGCAGCTTAGGCCTGACTAGCGGAGATGAGCAGTTCTTC
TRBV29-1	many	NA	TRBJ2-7	CSAFDYEQYF	TGCAGCGCCTTCGACTACGAGCAGTACTTC
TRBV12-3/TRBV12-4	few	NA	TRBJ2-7	CASNLGGAYEQYF	TGTGCCAGCAACTTGGGGGGTGCCTACGAGCAGTACTTC
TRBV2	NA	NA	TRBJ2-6	CASRVDSGSGANVLTF	TGTGCCAGCAGGGTCGACAGCGGCTCTGGGGCCAACGTCCTGACTTTC
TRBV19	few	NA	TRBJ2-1	CAVKGRLNNEQFF	TGTGCTGTGAAAGGGCGGTTAAACAATGAGCAGTTCTTC
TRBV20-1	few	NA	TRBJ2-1	CSAWEASSYNEQFF	TGCAGTGCTTGGGAAGCCAGCTCCTACAATGAGCAGTTCTTC
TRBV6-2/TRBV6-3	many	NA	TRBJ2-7	CASSFEPSPYEQYF	TGTGCCAGCAGTTTCGAACCAAGCCCCTACGAGCAGTACTTC
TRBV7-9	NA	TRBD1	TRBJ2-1	CASSYLPGQGGGEQFF	TGTGCCAGCAGCTACCTACCGGGACAGGGGGGAGGTGAGCAGTTCTTC
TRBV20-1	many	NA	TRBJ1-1	CSARVGHMNTEAFF	TGCAGTGCTAGAGTAGGACACATGAACACTGAAGCTTTCTTT
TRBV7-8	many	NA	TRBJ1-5	CASSGGLNQPQHF	TGTGCCAGCAGCGGGGGACTAAATCAGCCCCAGCATTTT
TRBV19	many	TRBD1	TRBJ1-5	CASSTGTVGNQPQHF	TGTGCCAGTAGTACCGGGACAGTGGGCAATCAGCCCCAGCATTTT
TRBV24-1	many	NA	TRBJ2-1	CATSAQGLVNEQFF	TGTGCCACCAGTGCCCAGGGCCTAGTCAATGAGCAGTTCTTC
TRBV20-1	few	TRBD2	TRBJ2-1	CSAYSILAGHNEQFF	TGCAGTGCCTACTCCATTCTAGCGGGCCACAATGAGCAGTTCTTC
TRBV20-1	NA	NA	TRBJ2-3	CSAATSSDTQYF	TGCAGTGCTGCGACTAGTTCAGATACGCAGTATTTT
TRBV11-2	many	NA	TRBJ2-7	CASSLYGTAYEQYF	TGTGCCAGCAGCTTATATGGTACTGCCTACGAGCAGTACTTC
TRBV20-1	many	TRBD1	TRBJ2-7	CSAAQGQGSFSEQYF	TGCAGTGCGGCCCAAGGACAGGGGAGTTTTAGCGAGCAGTACTTC
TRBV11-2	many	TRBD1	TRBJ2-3	CASRRTGGGTDTQYF	TGTGCCAGCAGACGAACAGGGGGCGGCACAGATACGCAGTATTTT
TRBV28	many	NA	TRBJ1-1	CASSEGLEAFF	TGTGCCAGCAGTGAGGGCCTCGAAGCTTTCTTT
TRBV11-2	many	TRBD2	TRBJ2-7	CASALTSGRSEQYF	TGTGCCAGCGCCTTGACTAGCGGGAGATCCGAGCAGTACTTC
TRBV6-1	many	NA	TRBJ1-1	CASSGPGARDTEAFF	TGTGCCAGCAGTGGTCCAGGGGCGCGTGACACTGAAGCTTTCTTT
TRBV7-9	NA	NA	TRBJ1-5	CASSGLLNQSQHF	TGTGCCAGCTCGGGCCTCCTCAATCAGTCCCAGCATTTT
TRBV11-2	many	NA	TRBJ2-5	CASSLVVETQYF	TGTGCCAGCAGCTTAGTGGTGGAGACCCAGTACTTC
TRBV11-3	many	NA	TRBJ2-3	CASSPDPSTDTQYF	TGTGCCAGCAGCCCAGATCCTAGCACAGATACGCAGTATTTT
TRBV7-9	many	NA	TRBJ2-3	CASSFWLPQGDTQYF	TGTGCCAGCAGCTTTTGGCTGCCCCAAGGGGATACGCAGTATTTT
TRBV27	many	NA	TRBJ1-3	CASSSRPAGNTIYF	TGTGCCAGCAGTTCTCGGCCCGCTGGAAACACCATATATTTT
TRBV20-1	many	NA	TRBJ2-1	CSASGSSYNEQFF	TGCAGTGCTAGCGGGAGCTCCTACAATGAGCAGTTCTTC
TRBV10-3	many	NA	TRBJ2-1	CAISESGGSNNEQFF	TGTGCCATCAGTGAGTCAGGGGGATCGAACAATGAGCAGTTCTTC
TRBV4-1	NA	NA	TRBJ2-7	CASSQASKWDASYEQYF	TGCGCCAGCAGCCAAGCATCCAAGTGGGATGCGTCCTACGAGCAGTACTTC
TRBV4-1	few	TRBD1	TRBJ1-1	CASSLRRTGTGRMNTEAFF	TGCGCCAGCAGCCTACGCCGGACAGGGACAGGGAGAATGAACACTGAAGCTTTCTTT
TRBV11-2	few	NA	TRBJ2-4	CASSLDRPALAKNIQYF	TGTGCCAGCAGCTTAGATCGCCCGGCGTTAGCCAAAAACATTCAGTACTTC
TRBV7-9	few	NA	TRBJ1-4	CASSLAGPMGKKLFF	TGTGCCAGCAGCTTAGCGGGACCAATGGGTAAAAAACTGTTTTTT
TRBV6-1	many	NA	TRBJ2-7	CASSFSGRSVYEQYF	TGTGCCAGCAGTTTTAGTGGGAGGTCGGTGTACGAGCAGTACTTC
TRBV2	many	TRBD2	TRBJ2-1	CASRRLAGALHEQFF	TGTGCCAGCAGACGCCTAGCGGGAGCACTTCATGAGCAGTTCTTC
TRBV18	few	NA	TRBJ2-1	CASSTRHNEQFF	TGTGCCAGCTCAACTAGACACAATGAGCAGTTCTTC
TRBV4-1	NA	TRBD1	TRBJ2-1	CASSQDTGQTSKGAGKGQFF	TGCGCCAGCAGCCAAGATACGGGACAGACATCGAAGGGGGCCGGGAAAGGGCAGTTCTTC